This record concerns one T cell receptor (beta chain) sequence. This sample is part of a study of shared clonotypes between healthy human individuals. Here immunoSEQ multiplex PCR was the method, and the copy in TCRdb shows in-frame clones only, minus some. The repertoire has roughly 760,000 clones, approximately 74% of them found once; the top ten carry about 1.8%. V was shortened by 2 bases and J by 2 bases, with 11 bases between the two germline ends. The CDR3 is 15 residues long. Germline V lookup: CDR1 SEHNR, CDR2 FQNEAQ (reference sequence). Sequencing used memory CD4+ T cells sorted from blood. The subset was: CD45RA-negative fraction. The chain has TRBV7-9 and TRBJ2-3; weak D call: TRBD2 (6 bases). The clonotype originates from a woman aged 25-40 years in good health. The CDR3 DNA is TGTGCCAGCAGCTTAAATCGGGGGATCACAGATACGCAGTATTTT. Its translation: CASSLNRGITDTQYF.